Following are 21 T cell receptor beta chains from one sample sequenced in a study of blood T cell repertoires in COVID-19. The data were produced by immunoSEQ multiplex PCR, yet TCRdb's version contains in-frame clones alone and is incomplete. The sample comprises tens of thousands of clones, approximately 86% of which are singletons, and 5% to 6.5% rests with the top ten. The sequenced sample consisted of peripheral blood. These receptors all stem from a woman aged 45-65 years with acute or convalescent COVID-19.

The chain is built from TRBV7-9 and TRBJ2-7; possible D gene TRBD2, 6 bases. The CDR3 totals 13 residues. The V gene lost 5 bases and the J gene lost 5 bases, with 13 bases spanning the gap. Germline lookup yields CDR1 SEHNR and CDR2 FQNEAQ (reference sequence). DNA for the CDR3: TGTGCCAGCAGCATAGTGGGCGGGAACGAGCAGTACTTC. Protein: CASSIVGGNEQYF.

The chain is built from TRBV15 and TRBJ2-7; a possible D gene is TRBD1 (6 bases). Germline V CDR1 and CDR2: LNHNV, YYDKDF (reference sequence). This CDR3 comprises 17 residues. V shed 3 bases and J shed 3 bases, with 21 bases lying between them. CDR3 nucleotides: TGTGCCACCAGCAGCGGGTTCCTACAGGGAACTGACTACGAGCAGTACTTC. Translating it yields CATSSGFLQGTDYEQYF.

CDR3 bases: TGTGCCAGCAGCGGACAGGGGGCGATTGGCTACACCTTC. Amino acid sequence: CASSGQGAIGYTF. This chain joins TRBV5-4 and TRBJ1-2; 11 bases line up with TRBD1. With 4 bases clipped from V and 7 bases from J, the junction kept 3 bases outside the gene matches. Germline CDR1 is SGHNT and CDR2 is YYREEE (reference sequence). CDR3 length: 13 amino acids.

The chain is built from TRBV2 and TRBJ1-2; possibly TRBD1 for D (6 bases). Germline CDR1 reads SNHLY; CDR2 reads FYNNEI. The CDR3 covers 15 residues. The germline V and J ends were trimmed by 6 bases and 2 bases, with 16 bases remaining between them. CDR3 sequence: CASSSDRTGNYGYTF. Written as DNA, the CDR3 is TGTGCCAGCAGCTCTGACAGGACGGGGAACTATGGCTACACCTTC.

By sample share, this clone is medium-sized. This chain links TRBV11-2 with TRBJ1-6; the match to TRBD1 covers 8 bases. Losses at the gene ends were 2 bases for V and 9 bases for J; bases not matched to a gene: 9. The CDR3 sequence is 16 residues long. The germline gives CDR1 SGHAT, CDR2 FQNNGV. CDR3 DNA sequence: TGTGCCAGCAGCTTAACCAATGGACAGGGCTTTTCACCCCTCCACTTT. This codes for CASSLTNGQGFSPLHF.

V usage is TRBV7-9 and J usage is TRBJ1-2; D unclear. Trimming pared 5 bases from V and 5 bases from J, leaving 9 bases between. Germline V gene lookup returns CDR1 SEHNR and CDR2 FQNEAQ (reference sequence). The CDR3 totals 12 residues. DNA of the CDR3: TGTGCCAGCAGCCTTAGAGAATATGGCTACACCTTC. Amino acid sequence: CASSLREYGYTF. The whole variable domain, filled in from reference TRBV7-9 and TRBJ1-2, reads DTGVSQNPRHKITKRGQNVTFRCDPISEHNRLYWYRQTLGQGPEFLTYFQNEAQLEKSRLLSDRFSAERPKGSFSTLEIQRTEQGDSAMYLCASSLREYGYTFGSGTRLTVV.

This clone was found a few times. This chain connects TRBV14 to TRBJ2-1; TRBD1 aligns across 10 bases. With 4 bases clipped from V and 7 bases from J, the junction kept 7 bases outside the gene matches. Germline V gene sequence: CDR1 SGHDN, CDR2 FVKESK. The CDR3 runs 15 residues. The CDR3 loop is CASSPGQGFGNEQFF. The CDR3 nucleotides are TGTGCCAGCAGCCCGGGACAGGGGTTTGGGAATGAGCAGTTCTTC.

The chain uses TRBV7-2 and TRBJ2-7; D might be TRBD2 (6 bases). The CDR3 is made up of 14 amino acids. Trimming cost V 4 bases and J 0 bases, with 10 bases left between them. Germline V gives CDR1 SGHTA, CDR2 FQGNSA. The CDR3 loop is CASSWAGSSYEQYF. The CDR3 bases are TGTGCCAGCAGCTGGGCGGGGAGCTCCTACGAGCAGTACTTC.

This clone came up once. This chain uses TRBV15 with TRBJ2-1, with 8 nucleotides matching TRBD2. V gave up 0 bases and J gave up 15 bases; unmatched junction bases: 10. The CDR3 length is 14 residues. The germline gives CDR1 LNHNV, CDR2 YYDKDF (reference sequence). This CDR3 is CATSRDPPGGATFF. CDR3 DNA sequence: TGTGCCACCAGCAGAGATCCCCCCGGGGGGGCGACGTTCTTC.

The rearrangement links TRBV5-5 to TRBJ1-6; no reliable D call. This CDR3 has 13 residues. With 2 bases removed from V and 11 bases from J, the gap between germline ends came to 11 bases. Germline CDR1 is SGHKS and CDR2 is YYEKEE (reference sequence). The CDR3, as DNA: TGTGCCAGCAGCTTTGATGCGGGGACACCCCTCCACTTT. This gives the protein CASSFDAGTPLHF.

The chain recombines TRBV4-3 with TRBJ2-1, with 8 positions matching TRBD2. CDR3 size: 20 residues. Trimming took 0 bases from V and 8 from J; bases not matched to a gene: 21. Per the germline V gene, CDR1 is LGHNA and CDR2 is YSLEER. As DNA, the CDR3 is TGCGCCAGCAGCCAAGAATTAACCGATGAGCTAGCGGGCGCAGTCGATGAGCAGTTCTTC. Translating gives CASSQELTDELAGAVDEQFF.

The chain employs TRBV28 and TRBJ1-1; no firm D call. V dropped 5 bases and J dropped 0 bases, with 10 bases sitting between them. Germline CDR1 and CDR2: MDHEN and SYDVKM. CDR3 length equals 14 residues. CDR3 amino acids: CASSPQAVNTEAFF. CDR3 nucleotides: TGTGCCAGCAGTCCTCAAGCGGTGAACACTGAAGCTTTCTTT.

This chain uses TRBV5-3 with TRBJ1-1, with a possible D match to TRBD1 (6 bases). TRBV5-3 is designated an ORF whose function remains uncertain. The CDR3 covers 13 residues. The V and J ends lost 8 bases and 1 base respectively, with 12 bases between them. CDR3 bases: TGTGCCAGTACCAGGGGACGGAACACTGAAGCTTTCTTT. Its translation is CASTRGRNTEAFF.

The chain recombines TRBV2 with TRBJ2-1; D call uncertain. The CDR3 extends over 14 amino acids. The germline V gene encodes CDR1 SNHLY and CDR2 FYNNEI. Trimming took 5 bases from V and 8 from J, leaving 16 bases between them. CDR3 nucleotide sequence: TGTGCCAGCAGTCTTGGGCAGTCGGTCCATGAGCAGTTCTTC. Translated, it gives CASSLGQSVHEQFF.

In this sample, this clone turned up once. The CDR3 DNA reads TGTGCCAGCAGCTTGAGGCCTCAGGGGAGAGATACGCAGTATTTT. This gives the protein CASSLRPQGRDTQYF. This chain links TRBV5-8 with TRBJ2-3, with D tentatively TRBD1 (6 bases). Germline V gives CDR1 SGHTS, CDR2 YDEGEE. The CDR3 is 15 residues long. V dropped 1 base and J dropped 5 bases, with 14 bases sitting between them. Together with reference TRBV5-8 and TRBJ2-3, the CDR3 gives the full variable domain: EAGVTQSPTHLIKTRGQQATLRCSPISGHTSVYWYQQALGLGLQFLLWYDEGEERNRGNFPPRFSGRQFPNYSSELNVNALELEDSALYLCASSLRPQGRDTQYFGPGTRLTVL.

The rearrangement uses TRBV7-9 and TRBJ2-1, with 9 bases fitting TRBD2. This CDR3 region has 15 residues. J gave up 3 bases and V 1 base, and 1 base lay outside the gene matches. Germline lookup yields CDR1 SEHNR and CDR2 FQNEAQ (reference sequence). The CDR3 DNA reads as TGTGCCAGCAGCTTAGGACTAGCGGACTACAATGAGCAGTTCTTC. Protein sequence: CASSLGLADYNEQFF.

This chain connects TRBV19 to TRBJ1-1, with 8 nucleotides matching TRBD1. The V and J ends lost 4 bases and 3 bases, in that order; junction bases with no gene match: 10. In germline, CDR1 is LNHDA, CDR2 SQIVND (reference sequence). The CDR3 contains 16 residues. CDR3 residues: CASSNLVPGGDTEAFF. The CDR3 DNA reads TGTGCCAGTAGTAATTTGGTGCCAGGGGGCGACACTGAAGCTTTCTTT.

The chain couples TRBV9 to TRBJ1-2; D gene unclear. Germline V CDR1 and CDR2: SGDLS, YYNGEE. V lost 4 bases and J 7 bases, leaving 20 bases between the germline ends. The CDR3 loop spans 15 amino acids. CDR3 sequence: CASSPFEGLGRGYTF. The CDR3 DNA is TGTGCCAGCAGCCCCTTCGAGGGCCTCGGCCGTGGCTACACCTTC.

This clone has more than one count but fewer than ten. This chain joins TRBV7-8 and TRBJ1-1; a possible D gene is TRBD1 (5 bases). Trimming took off 6 bases at V and 4 bases at J, with 12 bases between the two ends. Germline V lookup: CDR1 SGHVS, CDR2 FQNEAQ. The CDR3 length is 13 residues. CDR3 protein: CASSTEGITEAFF. In DNA, the CDR3 is TGTGCCAGCAGTACGGAGGGGATCACTGAAGCTTTCTTT. The full variable domain, rest sourced from reference TRBV7-8 and TRBJ1-1, is GAGVSQSPRYKVAKRGQDVALRCDPISGHVSLFWYQQALGQGPEFLTYFQNEAQLDKSGLPSDRFFAERPEGSVSTLKIQRTQQEDSAVYLCASSTEGITEAFFGQGTRLTVV.

The chain uses TRBV29-1 and TRBJ2-1; tentative D call: TRBD2 (6 bases). Germline CDR1 SQVTM, CDR2 ANQGSEA. The CDR3 totals 12 residues. The V gene lost 7 bases and the J gene lost 6 bases, with 13 bases spanning the gap. Written as DNA, the CDR3 is TGCAGCGCCAGACTAGAAATCAATGAGCAGTTCTTC. It is translated as CSARLEINEQFF.

J is TRBJ2-1 and V is TRBV11-1, with D possibly being TRBD1 (6 bases). Trimming left V 8 bases short and J 0 bases short, with 14 bases between. The CDR3 consists of 15 residues. The germline CDR1 and CDR2 sequences are SGHAT and FQDESV (reference sequence). CDR3 bases: TGTGCCAGCGGCTGGGGGCGGAGCTCCTACAATGAGCAGTTCTTC. Amino acid sequence: CASGWGRSSYNEQFF. Based on the CDR3 plus reference TRBV11-1 and TRBJ2-1, the full variable domain is EAEVAQSPRYKITEKSQAVAFWCDPISGHATLYWYRQILGQGPELLVQFQDESVVDDSQLPKDRFSAERLKGVDSTLKIQPAELGDSAMYLCASGWGRSSYNEQFFGPGTRLTVL.